Given below is one TCR beta chain in context. There is no known antigen for this receptor. This may be a read error: a much more frequent sequence differs by one nucleotide. In the same sample, other DNA sequences code for this CDR3. TCR CDR3 regions were amplified from genomic DNA by multiplex PCR using the deep immunoSEQ assay. For each cell subset, the extracted genomic DNA was distributed evenly across all wells of several immunoSEQ 96-well plates, and each plate served as one replicate. For sorted subsets, about 200 ng genomic DNA, equal to 25,000 to 35,000 T cell genomes, was loaded into each replicate PCR. The purified libraries were quantified using a Qubit 3.0 fluorometer, sized with a Bioanalyzer 2100, and then quantified again using the KAPA Library Quantification kit. Each immunoSEQ 96-well plate was sequenced on its own single-read 150-cycle Illumina NextSeq 550 flow cell. As for how the authors treated the data: Because the immunoSEQ output included only junctional sequences and no quality scores, the filtering could not be the same as the filtering used for full-length reads. To assign V/J genes and CDR3, sequences were annotated against IMGT germline references using PyIR, a Python wrapper for IgBLAST v1.9. Reads were filtered out if the reads had weak V/J assignments (E-value above 1e-6), no CDR3, stop codons, out-of-frame junctions, or ambiguous translated residues. V3J clonotypes were defined as sequences sharing the same inferred V gene, J gene, and CDR3 amino acid sequence. To compute the percentage overlap between repertoires, the number of shared unique clonotypes was divided by the size of the smaller repertoire. RTK rarefaction, the Chao1 estimator, and Recon v2.1 estimates of unobserved clonotypes were used to assess repertoire richness. Generation probabilities for all TCRbeta clonotypes obtained by the gDNA method from several donors were computed using OLGA. Imported from immuneACCESS, the table was reduced by TCRdb to in-frame sequences with V and J called. These copies leave out some clones; in studies compared against another copy, an unresolved V gene accounts for under half, and the cause of the remainder is not known. Clone size and V and J calls were adopted from that table, with D and trimming inferred from the DNA. Across this sample there are some 2.1 million clones, with roughly 94% seen only once. Clones ranked in the top ten supply roughly 1.1% of the sample.

These data belong to a study of shared clonotypes between healthy human individuals (dated by TCRdb to 2018 to 2021). At the level of the whole study: Two women and a few men aged 18 to 49 years were included in the cohort. For each donor, CD4 naive and CD4 memory were each run on three plates, CD8 naive on two plates, and CD8 memory on one plate. To estimate repertoire size and how much clonotype sharing occurs between individuals, the study deeply sequenced the blood TCR repertoires of about five healthy adults. To increase sequencing depth and limit assay-specific biases, TCR repertoire library preparation and sequencing were carried out by different laboratories using diverse techniques. Leukapheresis yielded between about 0.9 and 10 billion PBMCs per donor. What the study reported, not specific to this receptor: Based on pairwise subsampling, the degree of clonotype sharing among donors was expected to be affected by sequencing depth. Across a few donors, approximately 5% of naive CD4, around 3.3% of naive CD8, 2% to 2.5% of memory CD4, and about 0.44% of memory CD8 clonotypes were shared. Naive subsets generally had larger estimated clonotype richness than memory subsets did. Sampling was restricted to blood, and TCR repertoires in tissues likely differ from the TCR repertoires found in blood. Incomplete sequencing was indicated by rarefaction of sorted-subset datasets, despite the large sequencing depth. The genetic and exposure-history diversity represented was limited by the small number of donors. Clonotypes shared by all four sorted-subset donors showed higher generation probabilities than non-shared clonotypes.

CD8 naive samples were obtained by positive selection for CCR7 among CD45RO-negative cells, yielding a CD45RA+CCR7+ population from which TemRA cells were excluded. The donors were healthy, HIV-negative adults who had no recently reported acute infections or vaccinations. All donors were Caucasian adults living in Nashville, Tennessee, USA. Blood was collected by leukapheresis, and PBMCs were isolated by Ficoll-Histopaque density gradient centrifugation and then cryopreserved in liquid nitrogen vapor phase. Purity and quantity of every magnetically sorted T cell population were checked by analytical flow cytometry. Genomic DNA was isolated from each sorted fraction and quantified by UV absorbance on a Nanodrop 2000c. Taken from the germline V gene, the CDR1 and CDR2 loops are SGHVS and FNYEAQ. V is cut by 1 base and J by 4 bases, and the space between the germline ends is 7 bases. The CDR3 has 13 amino acids, counting the end cysteine and phenylalanine. Of all the DNA, just the CDR3 is kept, 39 bases in frame from base 1.

The TCR was taken from a man aged 18 to 30 in good health. The rearrangement combines TRBV7-6 with TRBJ1-1, with no D gene named confidently. The specimen was naive CD8+ T cells sorted from blood. Per the publication, the cell subset or site label means: CD45RA+CCR7+. The CDR3 protein is CASSLGGGTEAFF. The DNA sequence is given as TGTGCCAGCAGCTTAGGGGGTGGCACTGAAGCTTTCTTT. With the rest looked up from the reference TRBV7-6 and TRBJ1-1 genes rather than sequenced, the full variable domain is GAGVSQSPRYKVTKRGQDVALRCDPISGHVSLYWYRQALGQGPEFLTYFNYEAQQDKSGLPNDRFSAERPEGSISTLTIQRTEQRDSAMYRCASSLGGGTEAFFGQGTRLTVV.